The 4 T cell receptor beta chains below come from one sample, sequenced in a study of blood T cell repertoires in COVID-19. Data came from immunoSEQ multiplex PCR; TCRdb stores just in-frame clones and leaves some out. The data show around 310,000 clones, about 90% seen once. The sequencing input was PBMCs or T cells enriched from blood (not recorded which). Every receptor here comes from a woman in her 30s who had recovered from COVID-19.

The J gene is TRBJ2-7, the V gene TRBV7-8, with 10 positions matching TRBD2. Germline-derived CDR1 and CDR2 are SGHVS and FQNEAQ. CDR3 length: 17 amino acids. The V and J ends lost 5 bases and 4 bases, in that order; junction bases with no gene match: 14. The CDR3 loop reads CASSDSGRTTEFYEQYF. DNA for the CDR3: TGTGCCAGCAGCGATAGCGGGAGGACCACCGAATTTTACGAGCAGTACTTC.

The rearrangement links TRBV25-1 to TRBJ2-1; a weak D match, TRBD2 (6 bases). The germline V gene encodes CDR1 MGHDK and CDR2 SYGVNS. This CDR3 is built from 15 residues. V was pared by 10 bases and J by 2 bases, with 18 bases between. CDR3 nucleotides: TGTGCCACCGGCATGCAGGGACTTACCTACAATGAGCAGTTCTTC. Translating it yields CATGMQGLTYNEQFF.

V gene TRBV19 combines with J gene TRBJ2-7, with D uncertain. This CDR3 spans 15 amino acids. Deletions cut 3 bases from V and 2 bases from J, with 14 bases between. Germline V gene data show CDR1 as LNHDA and CDR2 as SQIVND (reference sequence). CDR3 loop: CASSMFSESAYEQYF. The DNA for the CDR3 is TGTGCCAGTAGTATGTTCTCGGAGAGCGCCTACGAGCAGTACTTC.

The chain joins TRBV20-1 to TRBJ2-3, with unresolved D. Germline CDR1 reads DFQATT; CDR2 reads SNEGSKA (reference sequence). Trimming stripped 5 bases from V and 2 bases from J, with 11 bases between. The CDR3 length is 13 residues. CDR3 region: CSARGPSTDTQYF. The CDR3 DNA reads as TGCAGTGCTCGTGGGCCCTCCACAGATACGCAGTATTTT.